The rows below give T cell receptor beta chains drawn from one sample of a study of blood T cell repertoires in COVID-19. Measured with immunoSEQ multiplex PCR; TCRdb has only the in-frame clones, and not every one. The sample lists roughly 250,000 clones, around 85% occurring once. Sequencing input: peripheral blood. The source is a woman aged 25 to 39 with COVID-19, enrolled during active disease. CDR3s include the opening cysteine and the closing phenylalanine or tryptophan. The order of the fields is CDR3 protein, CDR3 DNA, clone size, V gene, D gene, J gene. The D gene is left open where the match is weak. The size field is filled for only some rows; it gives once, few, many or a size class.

CDR3: CASSEGLAAPTDTQYF
DNA: TGTGCCAGCAGTGAAGGACTAGCGGCCCCCACAGATACGCAGTATTTT
size: -
V: TRBV2
D: TRBD2
J: TRBJ2-3

CDR3: CASSIGFRGASYNEQFF
DNA: TGTGCCAGTAGTATAGGGTTTCGGGGGGCTTCTTACAATGAGCAGTTCTTC
size: -
V: TRBV19
D: -
J: TRBJ2-1

CDR3: CASRDRGNTIYF
DNA: TGCGCCAGCAGAGACAGGGGGAACACCATATATTTT
size: -
V: TRBV10-2
D: TRBD1
J: TRBJ1-3

CDR3: CASSVSGGPHNEQFF
DNA: TGTGCCAGTAGTGTTAGCGGGGGACCCCACAATGAGCAGTTCTTC
size: -
V: TRBV19
D: TRBD2
J: TRBJ2-1

CDR3: CASRGQGSGQPQHF
DNA: TGTGCCAGCAGGGGACAGGGTAGCGGTCAGCCCCAGCATTTT
size: -
V: TRBV27
D: TRBD1
J: TRBJ1-5

CDR3: CASSQGGSVLQPQHF
DNA: TGCGCCAGCAGCCAAGGCGGATCCGTCCTTCAGCCCCAGCATTTT
size: -
V: TRBV4-1
D: -
J: TRBJ1-5

CDR3: CASSLYTGGYEQYF
DNA: TGTGCCAGCAGTTTATATACAGGGGGCTACGAGCAGTACTTC
size: once
V: TRBV27
D: TRBD1
J: TRBJ2-7

CDR3: CSVVSGTGLMFSTDTQYF
DNA: TGCAGCGTTGTATCCGGGACAGGGCTAATGTTTAGCACAGATACGCAGTATTTT
size: -
V: TRBV29-1
D: TRBD1
J: TRBJ2-3

CDR3: CASSHRGPSYGYTF
DNA: TGTGCCAGCAGCCATAGGGGGCCGAGCTATGGCTACACCTTC
size: -
V: TRBV3-1/TRBV3-2
D: TRBD1
J: TRBJ1-2

CDR3: CASAGQGQNQPQHF
DNA: TGTGCCAGCGCGGGACAGGGACAAAATCAGCCCCAGCATTTT
size: -
V: TRBV6-6
D: TRBD1
J: TRBJ1-5

CDR3: CASSRDRLSEQYF
DNA: TGTGCCAGCAGCCGGGACAGGCTGAGTGAGCAGTACTTC
size: once
V: TRBV3-1/TRBV3-2
D: TRBD1
J: TRBJ2-7

CDR3: CASSLRGMNTEAFF
DNA: TGCGCCAGCAGCTTAAGGGGCATGAACACTGAAGCTTTCTTT
size: once
V: TRBV5-1
D: -
J: TRBJ1-1

CDR3: CASTPGQRNTEAFF
DNA: TGTGCCAGCACCCCGGGACAACGGAACACTGAAGCTTTCTTT
size: -
V: TRBV5-6
D: -
J: TRBJ1-1

CDR3: CASSHSSRAGYEQYF
DNA: TGCGCCAGCAGCCATAGCTCCCGGGCGGGCTACGAGCAGTACTTC
size: -
V: TRBV4-1
D: -
J: TRBJ2-7

CDR3: CASSLGDRLYGYTF
DNA: TGTGCCAGCAGCTTGGGGGACAGGCTCTATGGCTACACCTTC
size: once
V: TRBV5-5
D: TRBD1
J: TRBJ1-2

CDR3: CASSHPTGINSPLHF
DNA: TGTGCCAGCAGCCATCCGACAGGGATTAATTCACCCCTCCACTTT
size: -
V: TRBV3-1/TRBV3-2
D: TRBD1
J: TRBJ1-6

CDR3: CASSLLPSGPRTDTQYF
DNA: TGCGCCAGCAGCTTGCTGCCTAGCGGTCCCCGCACAGATACGCAGTATTTT
size: -
V: TRBV5-1
D: TRBD2
J: TRBJ2-3

CDR3: CASSLNRVSTGELFF
DNA: TGTGCCAGCAGCTTGAACAGGGTTTCCACCGGGGAGCTGTTTTTT
size: -
V: TRBV7-2
D: -
J: TRBJ2-2

CDR3: CASSILVSEYSNQPQHF
DNA: TGTGCCAGTAGTATTCTGGTCAGCGAATATAGCAATCAGCCCCAGCATTTT
size: -
V: TRBV19
D: -
J: TRBJ1-5

CDR3: CASSEGQPNTEAFF
DNA: TGCGCCAGCAGTGAGGGACAGCCGAACACTGAAGCTTTCTTT
size: -
V: TRBV10-2
D: -
J: TRBJ1-1

CDR3: CATSRNEGGLNTEAFF
DNA: TGTGCCACCAGCAGAAATGAAGGCGGGCTGAACACTGAAGCTTTCTTT
size: -
V: TRBV15
D: -
J: TRBJ1-1

CDR3: CASSTTGGTEAFF
DNA: TGCGCCAGCAGCACCACAGGGGGCACTGAAGCTTTCTTT
size: -
V: TRBV5-1
D: TRBD1
J: TRBJ1-1

CDR3: CASSLGRNEQFF
DNA: TGTGCCAGCAGCTTAGGTCGTAATGAGCAGTTCTTC
size: once
V: TRBV11-3
D: -
J: TRBJ2-1